This TCR beta chain was recorded in a study of human T cells and chemical hapten exposure. Time point specified: patch test 3, about 24 weeks after DPC sensitization. Treatment here: therapeutic diphenylcyclopropenone sensitization with weekly scalp DPC. Every donor had alopecia and was 18 to 70 years old; all were suitable for DPC. As for this clonotype: Its specificity is unknown.

It was the library that attached unique molecular identifiers to individual cDNA molecules. TCRdb ran MiXCR on the RACE reads and lists one entry per CDR3 protein. The data contain just under 65,000 distinct CDR3 sequences, approximately 10% of them seen just once; the ten biggest clones take up approximately 2.4%. The V end was cut by 3 bases, the J end by 7 bases, with 13 bases between. This CDR3 has 15 amino acids. In germline, CDR1 is MNHEY, CDR2 SVGAGI. Study-wide points: The count of PT1 expanded TCRs correlated positively with patch test score. Once DPC sensitization occurred, TCRs above 1 in 1000 frequency showed no change.

The chain links TRBV6-5 to TRBJ1-6; D not resolved. Sequenced here: whole blood, sampled in connection with sensitization to the hapten diphenylcyclopropenone (DPC). This receptor was taken from a woman in her twenties or thirties with alopecia areata. Some clones in this sample may be carry-over from other donors' samples. CDR3 DNA sequence: TGTGCCAGCAGTTATGTGGAGGGCGGCAATTCACCCCTCCACTTT. It codes for CASSYVEGGNSPLHF.